This entry describes one T cell receptor (beta chain). As originally analysed: The authors estimated nucleated cell counts from reference gene primer amplification. Sequencing used immunoSEQ multiplex PCR; TCRdb keeps in-frame clones, though not all of them. For V, J and clone size, that table is used; D and trimming come from the DNA. The sample yields 150,000 to 200,000 clones, around 91% seen once. The data were taken from a study of blood T cell repertoires in COVID-19. Sequencing was carried out using PBMCs or T cells enriched from blood (not recorded which). This sequence originates from a young woman who had recovered from COVID-19.

The CDR3 region has the DNA TGTGCCAGCAGCAAACTTAGCGGTCATAGCTCCTACGAGCAGTACTTC. Its protein is CASSKLSGHSSYEQYF. The chain recombines TRBV7-9 with TRBJ2-7; TRBD2 is a possible D gene (6 bases). Looked up from germline, CDR1 is SEHNR and CDR2 is FQNEAQ (reference sequence). The CDR3 has 16 amino acids. With 5 bases removed from V and 0 bases from J, the gap between germline ends came to 17 bases. The full variable domain, in which reference TRBV7-9 and TRBJ2-7 provide the parts outside the CDR3, is DTGVSQNPRHKITKRGQNVTFRCDPISEHNRLYWYRQTLGQGPEFLTYFQNEAQLEKSRLLSDRFSAERPKGSFSTLEIQRTEQGDSAMYLCASSKLSGHSSYEQYFGPGTRLTVT.